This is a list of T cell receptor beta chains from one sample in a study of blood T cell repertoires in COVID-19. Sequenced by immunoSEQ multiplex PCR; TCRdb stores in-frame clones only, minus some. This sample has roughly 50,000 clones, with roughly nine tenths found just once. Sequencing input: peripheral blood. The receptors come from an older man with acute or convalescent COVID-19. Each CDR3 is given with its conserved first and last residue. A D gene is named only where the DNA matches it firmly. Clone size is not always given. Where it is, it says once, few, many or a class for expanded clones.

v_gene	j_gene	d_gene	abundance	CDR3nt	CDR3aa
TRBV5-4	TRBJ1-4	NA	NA	TGTGCCAGCAGCTACGGGGTCTCGGGGGAAAAACTGTTTTTT	CASSYGVSGEKLFF
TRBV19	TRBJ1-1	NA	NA	TGTGCCAGTAGTATAGTACAGAACACTGAAGCTTTCTTT	CASSIVQNTEAFF
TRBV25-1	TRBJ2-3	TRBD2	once	TGTGCCAGCAGTGATACAGCGGGGGGACGGGCAGATACGCAGTATTTT	CASSDTAGGRADTQYF
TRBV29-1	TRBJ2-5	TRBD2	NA	TGCAGCGTTGTGACTAGCGGGGGAAGGGGGACCCAGTACTTC	CSVVTSGGRGTQYF
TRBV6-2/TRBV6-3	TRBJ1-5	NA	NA	TGTGCCAGCAGTTCCGAACCAGGGGCAGCCTCTAATCAGCCCCAGCATTTT	CASSSEPGAASNQPQHF
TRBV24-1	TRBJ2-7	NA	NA	TGTGCCACCAGTGATAACCCCGGGCAATGCCCTGGACAGCCCTACGAGCAGTACTTC	CATSDNPGQCPGQPYEQYF
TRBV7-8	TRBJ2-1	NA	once	TGTGCCAGCAGCTCGATAGACAGAGCCTACAATGAGCAGTTCTTC	CASSSIDRAYNEQFF
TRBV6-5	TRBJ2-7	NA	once	TGTGCCAGCAGTTACTCGCCGGGGGAGCAGTACTTC	CASSYSPGEQYF
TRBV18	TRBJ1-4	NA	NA	TGTGCCAGCTCACCACTGCCGGGAAGCGTTAATGAAAAACTGTTTTTT	CASSPLPGSVNEKLFF
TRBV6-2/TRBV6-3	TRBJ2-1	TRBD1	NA	TGTGCCAGCAGTTACCAGCGGGACAGGGTTTGGAATGAGCAGTTCTTC	CASSYQRDRVWNEQFF
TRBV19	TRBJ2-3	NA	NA	TGTGCCAGTAGCTGGGGCCGGAGGGGAAACGCAGATACGCAGTATTTT	CASSWGRRGNADTQYF
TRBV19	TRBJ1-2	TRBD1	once	TGTGCCACCGGGACAGGGGATGGCTATGGCTACACCTTC	CATGTGDGYGYTF
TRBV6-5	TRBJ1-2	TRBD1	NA	TGTGCCAGCAGACACAGGGGGGAGGGAGGCTACACCTTC	CASRHRGEGGYTF
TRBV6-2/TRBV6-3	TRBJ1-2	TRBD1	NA	TGTGCCAGCAGTTTCCGGGACAGGGCAGGCCGTGGCTACACCTTC	CASSFRDRAGRGYTF
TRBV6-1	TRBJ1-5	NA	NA	TGTGCCAGCAGTGAAAAGTATAGGGGTAATAGCAATCAGCCCCAGCATTTT	CASSEKYRGNSNQPQHF
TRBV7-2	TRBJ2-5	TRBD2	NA	TGTGCCACCTCGACTAGCGGGGGGGCAGGAGCGATGGAGACCCAGTACTTC	CATSTSGGAGAMETQYF
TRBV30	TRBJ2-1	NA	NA	TGTGCCTGGAGTGCCGACAGCGCATCCTACAATGAGCAGTTCTTC	CAWSADSASYNEQFF
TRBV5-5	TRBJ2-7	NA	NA	TGTGCCAGCAGCTTCAGCAGGGGAAGCTCCTACGAGCAGTACTTC	CASSFSRGSSYEQYF
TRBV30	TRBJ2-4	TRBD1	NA	TGTGCCTGGAGTCCAAGGGGACAGGGTTGGAACATTCAGTACTTC	CAWSPRGQGWNIQYF
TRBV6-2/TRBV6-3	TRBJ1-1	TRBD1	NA	TGTGCCAGCAGTTACTCCCGGACAGGGCTGAACACTGAAGCTTTCTTT	CASSYSRTGLNTEAFF
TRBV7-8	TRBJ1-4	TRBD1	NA	TGTGCCAGCAGCCCCCCGGCCTTGACAGGGGGCAGTGAAAAACTGTTTTTT	CASSPPALTGGSEKLFF
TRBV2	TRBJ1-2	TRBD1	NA	TGTGCCAGCAGTCGGGGGACAGGGGGCGCCGGCTATGGCTACACCTTC	CASSRGTGGAGYGYTF
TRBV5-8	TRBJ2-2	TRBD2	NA	TGTGCCAGCAGCCTCCGCACAGCGGGGCACACCGGGGAGCTGTTTTTT	CASSLRTAGHTGELFF
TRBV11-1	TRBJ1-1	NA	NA	TGTGCCAGCAGCTCAGACCGGGACACTGAAGCTTTCTTT	CASSSDRDTEAFF
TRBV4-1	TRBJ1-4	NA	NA	TGCGCCAGCAGCCAACTAGGGGCAACTAATGAAAAACTGTTTTTT	CASSQLGATNEKLFF
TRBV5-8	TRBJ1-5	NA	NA	TGTGCCAGCAGCTTGCCAGGGCCTTATCAGCCCCAGCATTTT	CASSLPGPYQPQHF
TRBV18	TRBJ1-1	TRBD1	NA	TGTGCCAGCTCACAGGACAGGGGTCTTTCTGAAGCTTTCTTT	CASSQDRGLSEAFF
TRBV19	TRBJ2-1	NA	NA	TGTGCCAGTAGTGACGGGACTTGCGGGGGCCGTTACAATGAGCAGTTCTTC	CASSDGTCGGRYNEQFF
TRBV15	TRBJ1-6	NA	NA	TGTGCCACCAGCAGAGATCCAGTGTATAATTCACCCCTCCACTTT	CATSRDPVYNSPLHF
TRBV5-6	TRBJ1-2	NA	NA	TGTGCCAGCACCCAAATTGGAGCTAACTATGGCTACACCTTC	CASTQIGANYGYTF
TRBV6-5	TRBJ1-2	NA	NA	TGTGCCAGCGGGGCGGATTATAACTATGGCTACACCTTC	CASGADYNYGYTF
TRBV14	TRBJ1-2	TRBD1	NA	TGTGCCAGCAGCCAAGCCCGACAGGGTCCCTTCCATGGCTACACCTTC	CASSQARQGPFHGYTF
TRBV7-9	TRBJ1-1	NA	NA	TGTGCCAGCAGCCATTGGCCTGACACTGAAGCTTTCTTT	CASSHWPDTEAFF
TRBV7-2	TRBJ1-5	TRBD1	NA	TGTGCCAGCAGCTTAGGGGCGACAGGGGGCTTTAGCAATCAGCCCCAGCATTTT	CASSLGATGGFSNQPQHF
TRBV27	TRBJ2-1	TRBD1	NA	TGTGCCAGCAGTTTAAAGGGGGCAGAAGAGCAGTTCTTC	CASSLKGAEEQFF
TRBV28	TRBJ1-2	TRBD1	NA	TGTGCCAGCAGCTCAGGGGGCGCCGGCTATGGCTACACCTTC	CASSSGGAGYGYTF
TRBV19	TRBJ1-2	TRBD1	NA	TGTGCCAGCAACCCCTCAGGGGACAGGGGACACTATGGCTACACCTTC	CASNPSGDRGHYGYTF
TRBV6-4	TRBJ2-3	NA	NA	TGTGCCAGCAGCAAAAGAACGGGAACAGATACGCAGTATTTT	CASSKRTGTDTQYF
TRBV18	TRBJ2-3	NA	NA	TGTGCCAGCTCACCCGTGGTGGGGCGCACAGATACGCAGTATTTT	CASSPVVGRTDTQYF
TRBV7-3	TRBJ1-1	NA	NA	TGTGCCAGCAGTTTTACAGGGAACACTGAAGCTTTCTTT	CASSFTGNTEAFF
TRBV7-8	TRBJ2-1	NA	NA	TGTGCCAGCAGCTTAAGACAACAGATAAATGAGCAGTTCTTC	CASSLRQQINEQFF
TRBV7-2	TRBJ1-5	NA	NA	TGTGCCAGCAGCTTAGGACAGGTTCGGGGCAATCAGCCCCAGCATTTT	CASSLGQVRGNQPQHF
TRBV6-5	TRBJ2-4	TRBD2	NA	TGTGCCAGCAGTTTCCATAGCGGGGGAACTAAAAACATTCAGTACTTC	CASSFHSGGTKNIQYF
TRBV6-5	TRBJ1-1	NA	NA	TGTGCCAGCAGTTATAGACACCAAGCGGGCACTGAAGCTTTCTTT	CASSYRHQAGTEAFF
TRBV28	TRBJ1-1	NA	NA	TGTGCCAGCAGTTTACGGGACCTTACAGGGTCCGAGGACACTGAAGCTTTCTTT	CASSLRDLTGSEDTEAFF
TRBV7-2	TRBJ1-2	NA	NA	TGTGCCAGCAGCTTAGACAGAAGAAAGGATGGCTACACCTTC	CASSLDRRKDGYTF
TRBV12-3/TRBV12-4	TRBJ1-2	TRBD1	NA	TGTGCCAGCAGTTCACAGGGACAGAGCGGCTACACCTTC	CASSSQGQSGYTF
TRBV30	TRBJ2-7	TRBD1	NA	TGTGCCTGGAGTTGGACAGGGTCTCGCGAGCAGTACTTC	CAWSWTGSREQYF
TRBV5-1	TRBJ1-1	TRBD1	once	TGCGCCAGCAGCTTGGCGACAGGGGTCGGGAACACTGAAGCTTTCTTT	CASSLATGVGNTEAFF
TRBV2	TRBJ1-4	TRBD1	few	TGTGCCAGCAGCGGACAGGGGGCGGAAAAACTGTTTTTT	CASSGQGAEKLFF